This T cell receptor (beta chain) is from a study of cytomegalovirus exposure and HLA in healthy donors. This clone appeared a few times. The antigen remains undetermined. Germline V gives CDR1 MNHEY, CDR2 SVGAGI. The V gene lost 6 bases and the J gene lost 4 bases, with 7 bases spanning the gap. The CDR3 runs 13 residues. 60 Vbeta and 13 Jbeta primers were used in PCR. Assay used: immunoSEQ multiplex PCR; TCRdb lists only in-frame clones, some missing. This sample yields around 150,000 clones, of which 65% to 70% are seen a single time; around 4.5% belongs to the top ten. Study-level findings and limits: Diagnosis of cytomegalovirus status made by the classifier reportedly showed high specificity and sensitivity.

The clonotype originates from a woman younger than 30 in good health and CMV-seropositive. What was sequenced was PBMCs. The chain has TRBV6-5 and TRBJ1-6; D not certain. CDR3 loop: CASRATYNSPLHF. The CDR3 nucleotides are TGTGCCAGCAGGGCAACGTATAATTCACCCCTCCACTTT.